The clone carrying this T cell receptor (beta chain) was counted between two and nine times. Sequenced by immunoSEQ multiplex PCR; TCRdb stores in-frame clones only, minus some. The profile shows 2,400 or so clones, around 26% of them singletons. The sample originates from a study of T cells in localized non-small cell lung cancer. CDR3 length: 15 amino acids. Germline lookup yields CDR1 LNHDA and CDR2 SQIVND (reference sequence). The V segment lost 3 bases and the J segment 3 bases; nucleotides outside the gene matches: 4. The clonotype comes from a man aged 18-49 years with stage I lung adenocarcinoma. The chain uses TRBV19 and TRBJ1-4, with 7 bases identical to TRBD1. The sample here was lung tumor tissue, taken before any cancer treatment. The DNA of the CDR3 is TGTGCCAGTAGTATCGGCCAGGGGGCTAATGAAAAACTGTTTTTT. Protein product: CASSIGQGANEKLFF.